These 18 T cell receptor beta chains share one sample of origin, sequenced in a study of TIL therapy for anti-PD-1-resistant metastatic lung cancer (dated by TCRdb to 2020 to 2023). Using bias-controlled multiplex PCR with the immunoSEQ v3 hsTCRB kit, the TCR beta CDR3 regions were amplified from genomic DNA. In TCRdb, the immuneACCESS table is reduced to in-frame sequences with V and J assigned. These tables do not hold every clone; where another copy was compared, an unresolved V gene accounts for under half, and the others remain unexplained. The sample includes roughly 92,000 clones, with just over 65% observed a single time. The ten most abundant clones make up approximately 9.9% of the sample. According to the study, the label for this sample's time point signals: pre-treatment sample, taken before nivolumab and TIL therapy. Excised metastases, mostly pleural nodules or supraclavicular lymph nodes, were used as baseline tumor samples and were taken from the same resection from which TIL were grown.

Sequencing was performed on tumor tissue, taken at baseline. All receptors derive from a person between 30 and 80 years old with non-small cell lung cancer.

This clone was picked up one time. CDR3 sequence reads: CAIAIRPGEEQYF. The DNA of the CDR3 is TGTGCCATCGCCATAAGACCGGGGGAGGAGCAGTACTTC. The chain links TRBV10-3 to TRBJ2-7, with a tentative D call TRBD2 (6 bases). The V end was cut by 8 bases, the J end by 7 bases, with 18 bases between. The CDR3 length is 13 residues. The germline V gene encodes CDR1 ENHRY and CDR2 SYGVKD.

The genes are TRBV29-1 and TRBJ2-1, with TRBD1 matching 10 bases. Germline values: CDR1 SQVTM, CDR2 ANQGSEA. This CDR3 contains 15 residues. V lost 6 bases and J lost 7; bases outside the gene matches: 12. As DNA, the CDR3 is TGCAGCGTCTTAAGGGGGACAGGGGCGGAAAATGAGCAGTTCTTC. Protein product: CSVLRGTGAENEQFF.

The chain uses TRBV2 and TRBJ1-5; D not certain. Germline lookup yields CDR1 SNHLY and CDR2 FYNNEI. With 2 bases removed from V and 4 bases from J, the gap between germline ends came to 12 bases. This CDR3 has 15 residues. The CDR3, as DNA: TGTGCCAGCAGTGAATTTTGGCAGCCGAATCAGCCCCAGCATTTT. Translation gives CASSEFWQPNQPQHF. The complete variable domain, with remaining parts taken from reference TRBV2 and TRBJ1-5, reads EPEVTQTPSHQVTQMGQEVILRCVPISNHLYFYWYRQILGQKVEFLVSFYNNEISEKSEIFDDQFSVERPDGSNFTLKIRSTKLEDSAMYFCASSEFWQPNQPQHFGDGTRLSIL.

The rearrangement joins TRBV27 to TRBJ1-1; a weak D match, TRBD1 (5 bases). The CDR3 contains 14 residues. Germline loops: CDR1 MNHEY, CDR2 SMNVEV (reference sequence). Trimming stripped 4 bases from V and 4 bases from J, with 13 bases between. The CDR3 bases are TGTGCCAGCAGTTCGCTCGACAGTTTCACTGAAGCTTTCTTT. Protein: CASSSLDSFTEAFF.

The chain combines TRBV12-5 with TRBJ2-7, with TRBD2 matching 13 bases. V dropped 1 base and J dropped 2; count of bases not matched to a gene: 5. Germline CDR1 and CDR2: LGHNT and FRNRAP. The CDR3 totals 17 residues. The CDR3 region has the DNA TGTGCTAGTGGTTTGGATACTAGCGGGAGGGCCGCCTACGAGCAGTACTTC. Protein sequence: CASGLDTSGRAAYEQYF. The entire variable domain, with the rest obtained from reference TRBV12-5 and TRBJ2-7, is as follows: DARVTQTPRHKVTEMGQEVTMRCQPILGHNTVFWYRQTMMQGLELLAYFRNRAPLDDSGMPKDRFSAEMPDATLATLKIQPSEPRDSAVYFCASGLDTSGRAAYEQYFGPGTRLTVT.

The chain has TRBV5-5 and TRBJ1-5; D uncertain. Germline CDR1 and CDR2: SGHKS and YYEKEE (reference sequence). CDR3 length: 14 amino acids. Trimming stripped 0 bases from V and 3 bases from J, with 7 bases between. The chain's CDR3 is CASSLVGANQPQHF. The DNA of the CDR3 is TGTGCCAGCAGCTTGGTGGGAGCCAATCAGCCCCAGCATTTT.

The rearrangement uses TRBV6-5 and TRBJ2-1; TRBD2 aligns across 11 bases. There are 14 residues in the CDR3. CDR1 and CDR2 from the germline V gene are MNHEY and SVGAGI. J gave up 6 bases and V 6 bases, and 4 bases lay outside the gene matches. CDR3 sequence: CASRGGTSGNEQFF. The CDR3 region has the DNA TGTGCCAGCAGAGGGGGGACTAGCGGCAATGAGCAGTTCTTC.

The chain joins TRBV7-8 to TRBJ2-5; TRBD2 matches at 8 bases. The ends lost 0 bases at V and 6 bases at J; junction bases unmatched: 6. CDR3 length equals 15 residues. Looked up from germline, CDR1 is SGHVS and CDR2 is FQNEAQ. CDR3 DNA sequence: TGTGCCAGCAGCTTAGCGAGAAGCGGGAGTCAGACCCAGTACTTC. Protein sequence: CASSLARSGSQTQYF.

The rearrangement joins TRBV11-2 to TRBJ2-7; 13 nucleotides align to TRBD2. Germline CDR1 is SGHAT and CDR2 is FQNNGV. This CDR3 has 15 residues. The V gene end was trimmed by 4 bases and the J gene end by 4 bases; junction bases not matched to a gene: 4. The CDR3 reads CASSWTSGGGYEQYF. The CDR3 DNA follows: TGTGCCAGCAGCTGGACTAGCGGGGGAGGTTACGAGCAGTACTTC.

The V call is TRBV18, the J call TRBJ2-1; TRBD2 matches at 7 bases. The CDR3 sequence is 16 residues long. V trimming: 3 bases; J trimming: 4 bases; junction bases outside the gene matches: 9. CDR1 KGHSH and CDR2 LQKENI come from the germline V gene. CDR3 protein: CASSPNREVLYNEQFF. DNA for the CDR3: TGTGCCAGCTCACCTAATCGGGAGGTTCTGTACAATGAGCAGTTCTTC.

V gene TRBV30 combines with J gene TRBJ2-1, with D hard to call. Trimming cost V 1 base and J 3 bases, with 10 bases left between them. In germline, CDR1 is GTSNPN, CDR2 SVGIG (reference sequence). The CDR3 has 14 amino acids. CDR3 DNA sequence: TGTGCCTGGAGTGGGTACGGTCACTACAATGAGCAGTTCTTC. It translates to CAWSGYGHYNEQFF.

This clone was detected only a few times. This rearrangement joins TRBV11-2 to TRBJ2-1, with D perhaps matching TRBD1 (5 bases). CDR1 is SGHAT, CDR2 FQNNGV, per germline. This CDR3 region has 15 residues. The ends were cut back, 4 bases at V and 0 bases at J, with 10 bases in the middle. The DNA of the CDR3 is TGTGCCAGCAGCTCCACAAGGGGCTCCTACAATGAGCAGTTCTTC. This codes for CASSSTRGSYNEQFF.

The CDR3 is CASKNAGTGASEQYF. DNA for the CDR3: TGTGCCAGCAAAAACGCCGGGACAGGGGCTTCCGAGCAGTACTTC. This chain connects TRBV6-5 to TRBJ2-7, with TRBD1 identical over 10 bases. Germline-derived CDR1 and CDR2 are MNHEY and SVGAGI. V shed 7 bases and J 6 bases; nucleotides not matched to a gene: 12. This CDR3 is built from 15 residues.

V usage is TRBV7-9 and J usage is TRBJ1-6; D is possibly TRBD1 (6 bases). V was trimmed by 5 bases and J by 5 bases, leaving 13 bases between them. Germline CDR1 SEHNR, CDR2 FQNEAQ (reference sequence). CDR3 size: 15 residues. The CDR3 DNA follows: TGTGCCAGCAGCGTGGGGGGCTATAATAATTCACCCCTCCACTTT. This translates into CASSVGGYNNSPLHF. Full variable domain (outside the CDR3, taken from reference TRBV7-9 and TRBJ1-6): DTGVSQNPRHKITKRGQNVTFRCDPISEHNRLYWYRQTLGQGPEFLTYFQNEAQLEKSRLLSDRFSAERPKGSFSTLEIQRTEQGDSAMYLCASSVGGYNNSPLHFGNGTRLTVT.

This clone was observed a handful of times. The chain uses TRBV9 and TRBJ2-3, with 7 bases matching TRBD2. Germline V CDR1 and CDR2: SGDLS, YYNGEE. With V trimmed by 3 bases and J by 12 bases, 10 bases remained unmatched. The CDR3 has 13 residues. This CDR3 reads CASSAGAAGVQYF. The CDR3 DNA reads TGTGCCAGCAGCGCCGGCGCGGCGGGGGTCCAGTATTTT.

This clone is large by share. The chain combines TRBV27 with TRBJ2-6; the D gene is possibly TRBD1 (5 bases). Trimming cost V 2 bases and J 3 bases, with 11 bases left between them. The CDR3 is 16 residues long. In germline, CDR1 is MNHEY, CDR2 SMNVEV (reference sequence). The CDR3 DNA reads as TGTGCCAGCAGTTTAAGCAGGGCGTTTGGGGCCAACGTCCTGACTTTC. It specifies CASSLSRAFGANVLTF. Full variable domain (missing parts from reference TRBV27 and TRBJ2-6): EAQVTQNPRYLITVTGKKLTVTCSQNMNHEYMSWYRQDPGLGLRQIYYSMNVEVTDKGDVPEGYKVSRKEKRNFPLILESPSPNQTSLYFCASSLSRAFGANVLTFGAGSRLTVL.

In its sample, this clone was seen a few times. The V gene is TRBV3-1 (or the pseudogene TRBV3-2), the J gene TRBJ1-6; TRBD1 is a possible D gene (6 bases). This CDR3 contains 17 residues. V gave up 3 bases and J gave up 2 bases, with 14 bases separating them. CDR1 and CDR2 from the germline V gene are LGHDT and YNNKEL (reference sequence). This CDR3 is CASSQYREVTYNSPLHF. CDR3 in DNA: TGTGCCAGCAGCCAGTACAGGGAAGTAACCTATAATTCACCCCTCCACTTT.

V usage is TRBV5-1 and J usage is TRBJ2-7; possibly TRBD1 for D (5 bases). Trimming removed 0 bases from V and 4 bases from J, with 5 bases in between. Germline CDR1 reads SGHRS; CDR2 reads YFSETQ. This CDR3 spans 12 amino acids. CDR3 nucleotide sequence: TGCGCCAGCAGCTTGGGACAGTACGAGCAGTACTTC. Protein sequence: CASSLGQYEQYF.